Sequencing of this TCR beta chain was carried out in a study of T cell responses to AZD1222 COVID-19 vaccine. Study-wide points: Spike was spanned by vaccine-associated CD4 TCRs, with dominance at 160-218 and 743-854. With two AZD1222 doses given, Spike-specific TCR breadth and depth both rose. Repertoires were obtained only post-peak T cell response. Nearly half of spike-specific TCRs reportedly target variant regions that are unmutated in the B.1.351 and B.1.1.7 variants.

The CDR3 totals 16 residues. CDR1 and CDR2 (germline): KGHDR, SFDVKD. The junction had 6 bases not matched to a gene; V was cut back by 4 bases and J by 4 bases. Sequenced by immunoSEQ multiplex PCR; TCRdb stores in-frame clones only, minus some. The sample shows 140,000 or so clones, around 84% of them seen only once. Comments on this clone: What it recognizes is unknown.

This sample comprised peripheral blood, obtained 28 days after the second AZD1222 dose. The sequence was obtained from an adult who received the AZD1222 COVID-19 vaccine. The V call is TRBV24-1, the J call TRBJ1-3; 10 positions agree with TRBD1. CDR3 DNA: TGTGCCACCAGTGACCCTGGACAGGGGGACGGAAACACCATATATTTT. Amino acid sequence: CATSDPGQGDGNTIYF.